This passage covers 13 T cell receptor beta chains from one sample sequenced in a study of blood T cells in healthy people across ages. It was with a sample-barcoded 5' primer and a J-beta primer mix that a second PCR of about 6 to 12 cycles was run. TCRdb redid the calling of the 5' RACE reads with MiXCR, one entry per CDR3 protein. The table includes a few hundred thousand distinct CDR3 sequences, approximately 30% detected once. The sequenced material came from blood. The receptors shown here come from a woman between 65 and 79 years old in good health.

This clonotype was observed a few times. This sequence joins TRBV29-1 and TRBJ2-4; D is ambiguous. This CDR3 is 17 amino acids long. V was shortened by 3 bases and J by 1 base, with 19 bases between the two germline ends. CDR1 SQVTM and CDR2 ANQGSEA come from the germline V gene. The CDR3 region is CSVEPLTHFSAKNIQYF. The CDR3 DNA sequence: TGCAGCGTTGAGCCCCTGACACATTTTTCTGCCAAAAACATTCAGTACTTC.

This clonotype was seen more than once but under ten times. The CDR3 sequence is CASSGRTGSGNQPQHF. The CDR3 DNA is TGTGCCAGCAGTGGCCGGACAGGGTCTGGCAATCAGCCCCAGCATTTT. The chain combines TRBV12-3 or TRBV12-4 with TRBJ1-5; 8 bases align to TRBD1. V was clipped by 5 bases and J by 2 bases; unmatched bases: 8. The CDR3 length is 16 residues.

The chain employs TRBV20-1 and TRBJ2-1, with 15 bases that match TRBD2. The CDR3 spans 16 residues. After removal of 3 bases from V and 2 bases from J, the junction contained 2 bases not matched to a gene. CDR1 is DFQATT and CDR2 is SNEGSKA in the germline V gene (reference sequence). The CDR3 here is CSASRTSGGAYNEQFF. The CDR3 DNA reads TGCAGTGCTAGCCGGACTAGCGGGGGGGCCTACAATGAGCAGTTCTTC.

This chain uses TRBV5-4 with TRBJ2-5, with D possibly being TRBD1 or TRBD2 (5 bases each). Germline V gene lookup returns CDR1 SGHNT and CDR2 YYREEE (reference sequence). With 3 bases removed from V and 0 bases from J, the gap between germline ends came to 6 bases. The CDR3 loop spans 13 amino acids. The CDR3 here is CASSWGYQETQYF. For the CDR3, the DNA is TGTGCCAGCAGCTGGGGGTACCAAGAGACCCAGTACTTC.

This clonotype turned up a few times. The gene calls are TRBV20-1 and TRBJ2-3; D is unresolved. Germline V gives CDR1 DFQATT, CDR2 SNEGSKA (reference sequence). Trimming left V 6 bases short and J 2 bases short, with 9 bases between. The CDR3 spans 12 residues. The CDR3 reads CSAAPFTDTQYF. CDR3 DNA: TGCAGTGCGGCGCCTTTCACAGATACGCAGTATTTT.

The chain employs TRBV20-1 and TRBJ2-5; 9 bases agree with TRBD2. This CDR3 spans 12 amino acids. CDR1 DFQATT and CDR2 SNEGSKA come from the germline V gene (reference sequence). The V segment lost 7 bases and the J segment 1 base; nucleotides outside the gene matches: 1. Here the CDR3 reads CSGLAAQETQYF. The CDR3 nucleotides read TGCAGTGGACTAGCGGCCCAAGAGACCCAGTACTTC.

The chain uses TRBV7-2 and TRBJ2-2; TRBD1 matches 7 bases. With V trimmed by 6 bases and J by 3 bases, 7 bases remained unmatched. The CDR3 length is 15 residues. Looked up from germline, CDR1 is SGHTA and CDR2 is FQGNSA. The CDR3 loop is CASSLTGVDTGELFF. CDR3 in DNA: TGTGCCAGCAGTCTTACAGGGGTCGACACCGGGGAGCTGTTTTTT.

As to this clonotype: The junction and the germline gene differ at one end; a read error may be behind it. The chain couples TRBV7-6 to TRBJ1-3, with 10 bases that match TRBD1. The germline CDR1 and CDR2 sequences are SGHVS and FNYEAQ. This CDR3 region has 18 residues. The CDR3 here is CASSLAPQTGGNGKTIYF. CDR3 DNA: TGTGCCAGCAGCTTAGCCCCGCAGACAGGGGGCAATGGAAAAACCATATATTTT.

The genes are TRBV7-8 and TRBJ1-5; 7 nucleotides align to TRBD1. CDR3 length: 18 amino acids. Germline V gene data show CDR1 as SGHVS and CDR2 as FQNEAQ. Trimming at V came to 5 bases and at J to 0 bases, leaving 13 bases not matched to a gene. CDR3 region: CASSLRGGQPYSNQPQHF. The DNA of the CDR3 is TGTGCCAGCAGCCTCCGTGGGGGACAGCCTTATAGCAATCAGCCCCAGCATTTT.

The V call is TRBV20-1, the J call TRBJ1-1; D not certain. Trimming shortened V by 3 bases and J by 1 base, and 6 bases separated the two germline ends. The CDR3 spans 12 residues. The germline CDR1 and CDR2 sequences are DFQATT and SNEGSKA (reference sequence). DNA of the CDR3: TGCAGTGCTAGGAGAAAGAACACTGAAGCTTTCTTT. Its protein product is CSARRKNTEAFF.

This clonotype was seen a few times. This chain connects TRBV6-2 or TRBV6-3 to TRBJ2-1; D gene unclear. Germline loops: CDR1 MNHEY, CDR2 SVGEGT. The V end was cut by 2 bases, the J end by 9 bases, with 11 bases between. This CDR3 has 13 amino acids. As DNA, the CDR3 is TGTGCCAGCAGTTACGAGGAGCGTACTGAGCAGTTCTTC. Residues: CASSYEERTEQFF.

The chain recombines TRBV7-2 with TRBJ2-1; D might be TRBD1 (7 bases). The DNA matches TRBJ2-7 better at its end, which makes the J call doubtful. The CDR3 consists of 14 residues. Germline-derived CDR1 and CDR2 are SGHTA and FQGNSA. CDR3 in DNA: TGTGCCAGCAGTCCCGGACAGGCACGGGGGGAGCAGTACTTC. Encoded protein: CASSPGQARGEQYF.

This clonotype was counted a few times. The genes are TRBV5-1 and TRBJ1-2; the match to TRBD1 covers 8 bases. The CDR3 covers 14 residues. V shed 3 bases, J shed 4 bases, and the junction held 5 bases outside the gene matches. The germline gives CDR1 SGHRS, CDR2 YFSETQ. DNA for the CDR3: TGCGCCAGCAGCTCCAGGGGGCAGAGCTATGGCTACACCTTC. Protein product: CASSSRGQSYGYTF.